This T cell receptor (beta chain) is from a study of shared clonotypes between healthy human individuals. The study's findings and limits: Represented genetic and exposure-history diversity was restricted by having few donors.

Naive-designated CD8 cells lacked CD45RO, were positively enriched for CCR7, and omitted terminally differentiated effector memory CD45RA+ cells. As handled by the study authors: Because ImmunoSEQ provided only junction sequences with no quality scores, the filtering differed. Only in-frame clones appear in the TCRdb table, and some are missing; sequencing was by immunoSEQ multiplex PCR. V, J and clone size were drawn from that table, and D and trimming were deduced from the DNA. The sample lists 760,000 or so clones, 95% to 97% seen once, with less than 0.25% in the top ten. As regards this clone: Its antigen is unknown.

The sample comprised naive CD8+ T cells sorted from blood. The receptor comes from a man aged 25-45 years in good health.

The CDR3 coding sequence is TGCAGCGTTGGGAGTAACGGTGAGCAGTTCTTC. Translated, it gives CSVGSNGEQFF. The chain couples TRBV29-1 to TRBJ2-1, with unresolved D. This CDR3 contains 11 residues. V lost 4 bases and J 9 bases, leaving 10 bases between the germline ends. Germline-derived CDR1 and CDR2 are SQVTM and ANQGSEA.